Reported below is one T cell receptor beta chain. Its antigen is unidentified. Sorted T cells were CFSE-labeled and cultured 5 days with allogeneic regulatory or mature dendritic cells at 1:10. This sample was taken from a study of regulatory dendritic cells for organ transplantation. TCRdb's table, derived via immunoSEQ multiplex PCR, lists solely in-frame clones and lacks some. The sample yields 9,500 to 15,000 clones, roughly 69% seen once. There are 15 residues in the CDR3. Germline V lookup: CDR1 SGDLS, CDR2 YYNGEE. V gave up 3 bases and J gave up 4 bases; unmatched junction bases: 4. General observations from the study: The most alloreactive TCR clonotypes were found in resting memory CD8+ cells.

The specimen was naive CD4+ T cells from blood cultured with regulatory dendritic cells. The subset was: CD45RA+ naive T cells. The chain links TRBV9 to TRBJ2-3; 11 bases agree with TRBD2. The TCR originated in a human donor in good health. The DNA for the CDR3 is TGTGCCAGCAGCGCCGGGACTAGCGGTCCAGATACGCAGTATTTT. Protein sequence: CASSAGTSGPDTQYF.